These 5 T cell receptor beta chains were all obtained from the same sample, sequenced in a study of shared clonotypes between healthy human individuals. TCRdb's table, derived via immunoSEQ multiplex PCR, lists solely in-frame clones and lacks some. Of over 95,000 clones in the sample, around half were seen once. The sequencing sample was made of PBMCs. The receptors stem from a woman in her 40s in good health. Some clones in this sample may be carry-over from other donors' samples.

The chain has TRBV30 and TRBJ2-7, with D uncertain. The CDR3 loop spans 9 amino acids. V lost 7 bases and J 9 bases, leaving 10 bases between the germline ends. Germline CDR1 GTSNPN, CDR2 SVGIG (reference sequence). The CDR3 region is CAFRGVQYF. As DNA, the CDR3 is TGTGCCTTCCGTGGTGTGCAGTACTTC.

V usage is TRBV29-1 and J usage is TRBJ1-1, with D hard to call. Between the trimmed V and J ends, which lost 4 bases and 4 bases, there was a span of 7 bases. Germline V lookup: CDR1 SQVTM, CDR2 ANQGSEA. The CDR3 is 11 residues long. This CDR3 reads CSVGRGTEAFF. The CDR3 DNA is TGCAGCGTTGGGCGGGGCACTGAAGCTTTCTTT. The entire variable domain, with the rest obtained from reference TRBV29-1 and TRBJ1-1, is as follows: SAVISQKPSRDICQRGTSLTIQCQVDSQVTMMFWYRQQPGQSLTLIATANQGSEATYESGFVIDKFPISRPNLTFSTLTVSNMSPEDSSIYLCSVGRGTEAFFGQGTRLTVV.

This chain joins TRBV28 and TRBJ1-2, with 8 bases aligning to TRBD1. Germline V CDR1 and CDR2: MDHEN, SYDVKM. This CDR3 region has 14 residues. With V trimmed by 7 bases and J by 4 bases, 8 bases remained unmatched. CDR3 DNA: TGTGCCAGCAACTTACTTCAGGGGGCCTATGGCTACACCTTC. It specifies CASNLLQGAYGYTF.

The chain has TRBV4-3 and TRBJ2-2, with unresolved D. This CDR3 has 15 amino acids. Germline loops: CDR1 LGHNA, CDR2 YSLEER. With 0 bases removed from V and 4 bases from J, the gap between germline ends came to 9 bases. This CDR3 is CASSQDGSITGELFF. The CDR3 DNA reads as TGCGCCAGCAGCCAAGATGGTAGTATCACCGGGGAGCTGTTTTTT.

This clone has a count of ten or more. The CDR3 is CASSQDLSGRAGTLSTDTQYF. CDR3 nucleotide sequence: TGCGCCAGCAGCCAAGATCTGAGCGGGAGGGCCGGAACCCTGAGCACAGATACGCAGTATTTT. The V gene is TRBV4-3, the J gene TRBJ2-3, with 10 bases identical to TRBD2. Germline-derived CDR1 and CDR2 are LGHNA and YSLEER. This CDR3 has 21 amino acids. J lost 0 bases, V lost 0 bases, and 15 bases had no gene match.